The text below deals with one T cell receptor (beta chain). The sample is drawn from a study of blood T cell repertoires in COVID-19. Whole-study context: Researchers got acute and convalescent COVID-19 samples from the United States, Italy and Spain. PBMCs, B-cell-depleted T cells, or T cells provided the cDNA or gDNA that made up the material.

CDR1 is SGHTS, CDR2 YDEGEE, per germline. This CDR3 has 15 amino acids. V gave up 2 bases and J gave up 0 bases, with 6 bases separating them. Original analysis: From reference gene primer amplification, estimates of nucleated cell counts were derived. Produced via immunoSEQ multiplex PCR; TCRdb's table is partial and in-frame only. V, J and clone size are those of that table, while D and trimming were read from the DNA. The table lists approximately 170,000 clones, about 87% of them singletons, with roughly 25% in the top ten. The sample comprised peripheral blood. The TCR was taken from a man aged 55 to 69 with acute or convalescent COVID-19. V usage is TRBV5-8 and J usage is TRBJ2-6, with D unresolved. The CDR3 sequence: CASSFRPSGANVLTF. The DNA for the CDR3 is TGTGCCAGCAGCTTCAGGCCCTCTGGGGCCAACGTCCTGACTTTC. The whole variable domain, filled in from reference TRBV5-8 and TRBJ2-6, reads EAGVTQSPTHLIKTRGQQATLRCSPISGHTSVYWYQQALGLGLQFLLWYDEGEERNRGNFPPRFSGRQFPNYSSELNVNALELEDSALYLCASSFRPSGANVLTFGAGSRLTVL.